The 4 T cell receptor beta chains presented below share a single source sample, sequenced in a study of T cell responses to AZD1222 COVID-19 vaccine. Data came from immunoSEQ multiplex PCR; TCRdb stores just in-frame clones and leaves some out. The table includes about 110,000 clones, about 92% detected once. The sequences come from peripheral blood, collected 28 days after the second AZD1222 dose. Source of these receptors: an adult who received the AZD1222 COVID-19 vaccine.

The CDR3 protein is CGGQTNTEAFF. The CDR3 coding sequence is TGCGGGGGACAGACGAACACTGAAGCTTTCTTT. The chain links TRBV20-1 to TRBJ1-1; 7 nucleotides align to TRBD1. CDR1 is DFQATT and CDR2 is SNEGSKA in the germline V gene (reference sequence). There are 11 residues in the CDR3.

V gene TRBV19 combines with J gene TRBJ1-5; D not certain. This CDR3 is built from 15 residues. CDR1 and CDR2 (germline): LNHDA, SQIVND (reference sequence). The V end lost 6 bases, the J end lost 2 bases, and 14 bases lay between the germline ends. This CDR3 reads CASSWVTRGNQPQHF. CDR3 coding DNA: TGTGCCAGTAGCTGGGTCACCCGGGGCAATCAGCCCCAGCATTTT.

This chain links TRBV27 with TRBJ1-1; D unresolved. The germline gives CDR1 MNHEY, CDR2 SMNVEV (reference sequence). Trimming cost V 7 bases and J 2 bases, with 8 bases left between them. The CDR3 has 12 residues. The CDR3: CASMRVNTEAFF. CDR3 in DNA: TGTGCCAGCATGCGGGTTAACACTGAAGCTTTCTTT.

This chain uses TRBV7-2 with TRBJ2-1; D might be TRBD1 (6 bases). Trimming removed 4 bases from V and 7 bases from J, with 17 bases in between. Germline V gene lookup returns CDR1 SGHTA and CDR2 FQGNSA. The CDR3 runs to 15 residues. CDR3 DNA: TGTGCCAGCAGCTCCCCCCCAGGGGTGGCTAATGAGCAGTTCTTC. This codes for CASSSPPGVANEQFF.